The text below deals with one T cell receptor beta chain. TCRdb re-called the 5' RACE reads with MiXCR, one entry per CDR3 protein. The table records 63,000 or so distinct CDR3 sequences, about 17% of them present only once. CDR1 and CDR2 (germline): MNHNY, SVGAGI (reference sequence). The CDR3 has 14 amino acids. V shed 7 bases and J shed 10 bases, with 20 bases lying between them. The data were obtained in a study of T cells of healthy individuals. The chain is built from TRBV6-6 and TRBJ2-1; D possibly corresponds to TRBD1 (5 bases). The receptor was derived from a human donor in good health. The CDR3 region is CASNYPVASGEQFF. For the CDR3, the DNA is TGTGCCAGCAACTACCCCGTCGCCTCAGGGGAGCAGTTCTTC.